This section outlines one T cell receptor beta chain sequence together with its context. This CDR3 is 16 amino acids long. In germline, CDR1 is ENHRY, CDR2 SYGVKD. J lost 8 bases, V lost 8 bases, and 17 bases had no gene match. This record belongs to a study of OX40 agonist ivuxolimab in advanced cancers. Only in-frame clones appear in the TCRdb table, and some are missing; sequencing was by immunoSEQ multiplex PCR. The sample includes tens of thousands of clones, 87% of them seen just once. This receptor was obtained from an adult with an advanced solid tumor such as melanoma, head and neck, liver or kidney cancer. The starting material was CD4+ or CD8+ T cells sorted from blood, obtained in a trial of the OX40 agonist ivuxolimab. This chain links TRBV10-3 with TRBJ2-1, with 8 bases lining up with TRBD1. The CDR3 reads CAIGGPSRGRGDEQFF. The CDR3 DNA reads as TGTGCCATCGGGGGACCCAGCAGGGGGCGCGGCGATGAGCAGTTCTTC.